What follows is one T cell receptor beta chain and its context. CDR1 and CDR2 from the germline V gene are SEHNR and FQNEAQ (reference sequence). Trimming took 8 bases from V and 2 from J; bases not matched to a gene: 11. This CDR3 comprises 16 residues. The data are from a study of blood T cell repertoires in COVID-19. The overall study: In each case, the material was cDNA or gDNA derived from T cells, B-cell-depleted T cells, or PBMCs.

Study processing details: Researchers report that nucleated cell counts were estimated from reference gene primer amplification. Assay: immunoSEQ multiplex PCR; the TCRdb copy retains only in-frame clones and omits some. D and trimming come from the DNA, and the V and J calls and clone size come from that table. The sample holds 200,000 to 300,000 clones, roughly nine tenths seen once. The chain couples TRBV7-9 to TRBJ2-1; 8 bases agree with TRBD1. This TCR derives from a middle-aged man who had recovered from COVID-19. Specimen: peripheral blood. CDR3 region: CASSVTGGFPYNEQFF. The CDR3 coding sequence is TGTGCCAGCTCAGTAACAGGGGGGTTTCCCTACAATGAGCAGTTCTTC. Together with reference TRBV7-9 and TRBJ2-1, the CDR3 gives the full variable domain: DTGVSQNPRHKITKRGQNVTFRCDPISEHNRLYWYRQTLGQGPEFLTYFQNEAQLEKSRLLSDRFSAERPKGSFSTLEIQRTEQGDSAMYLCASSVTGGFPYNEQFFGPGTRLTVL.